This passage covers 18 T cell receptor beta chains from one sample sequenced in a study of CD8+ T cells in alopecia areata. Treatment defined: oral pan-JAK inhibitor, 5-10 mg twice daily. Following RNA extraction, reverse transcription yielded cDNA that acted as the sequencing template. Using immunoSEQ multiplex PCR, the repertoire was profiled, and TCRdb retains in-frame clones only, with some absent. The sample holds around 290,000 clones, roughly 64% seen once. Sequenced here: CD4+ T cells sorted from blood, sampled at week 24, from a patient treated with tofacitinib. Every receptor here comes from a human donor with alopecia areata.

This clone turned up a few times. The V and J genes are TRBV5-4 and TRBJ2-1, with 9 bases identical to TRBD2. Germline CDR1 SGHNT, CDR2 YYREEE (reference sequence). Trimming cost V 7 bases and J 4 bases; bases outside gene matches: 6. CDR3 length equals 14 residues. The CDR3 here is CASVGSGGYNEQFF. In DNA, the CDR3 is TGTGCCAGCGTAGGGAGCGGGGGGTACAATGAGCAGTTCTTC.

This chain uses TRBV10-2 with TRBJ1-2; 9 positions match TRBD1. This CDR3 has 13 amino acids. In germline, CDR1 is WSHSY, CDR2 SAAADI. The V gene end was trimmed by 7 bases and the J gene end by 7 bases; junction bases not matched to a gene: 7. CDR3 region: CASIGGQGPGYTF. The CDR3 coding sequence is TGCGCCAGCATAGGGGGACAGGGCCCTGGCTACACCTTC.

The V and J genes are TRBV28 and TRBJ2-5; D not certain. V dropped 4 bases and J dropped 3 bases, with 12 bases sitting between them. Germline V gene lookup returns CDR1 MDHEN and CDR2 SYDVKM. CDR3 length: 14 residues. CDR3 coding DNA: TGTGCCAGCAGTTCCCCTGGTAGAGAAGAGACCCAGTACTTC. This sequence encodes CASSSPGREETQYF.

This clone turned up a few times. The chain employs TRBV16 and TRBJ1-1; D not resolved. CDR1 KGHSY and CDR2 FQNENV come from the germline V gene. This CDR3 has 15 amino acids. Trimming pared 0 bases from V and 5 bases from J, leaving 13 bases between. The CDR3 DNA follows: TGTGCCAGCAGCCAATCGGGTCAGCGGGTAACTGAAGCTTTCTTT. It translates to CASSQSGQRVTEAFF.

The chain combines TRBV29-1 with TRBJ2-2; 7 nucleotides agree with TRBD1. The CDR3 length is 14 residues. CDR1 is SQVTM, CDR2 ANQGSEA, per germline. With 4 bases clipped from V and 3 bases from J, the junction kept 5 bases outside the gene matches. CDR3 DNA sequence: TGCAGCGTTGCGGTCACAGGGGACACCGGGGAGCTGTTTTTT. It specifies CSVAVTGDTGELFF.

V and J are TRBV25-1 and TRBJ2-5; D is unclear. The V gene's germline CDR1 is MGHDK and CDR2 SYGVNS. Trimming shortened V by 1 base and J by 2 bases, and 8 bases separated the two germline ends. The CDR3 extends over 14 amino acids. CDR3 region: CASSEFNSQETQYF. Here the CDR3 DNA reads TGTGCCAGCAGTGAATTTAACAGTCAAGAGACCCAGTACTTC.

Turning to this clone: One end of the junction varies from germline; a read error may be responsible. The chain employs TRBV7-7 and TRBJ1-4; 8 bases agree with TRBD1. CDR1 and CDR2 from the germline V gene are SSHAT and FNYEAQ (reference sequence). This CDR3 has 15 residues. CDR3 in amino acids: CASSPGTGSQEKLFF. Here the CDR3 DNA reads TGTGCTAGCAGCCCCGGGACAGGCTCGCAAGAAAAACTGTTTTTT.

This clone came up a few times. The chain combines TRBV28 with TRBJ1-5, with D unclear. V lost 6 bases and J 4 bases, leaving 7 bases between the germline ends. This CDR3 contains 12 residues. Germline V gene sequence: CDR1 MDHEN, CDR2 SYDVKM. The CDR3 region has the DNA TGTGCCAGCAGCTCCTATAATCAGCCCCAGCATTTT. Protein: CASSSYNQPQHF.

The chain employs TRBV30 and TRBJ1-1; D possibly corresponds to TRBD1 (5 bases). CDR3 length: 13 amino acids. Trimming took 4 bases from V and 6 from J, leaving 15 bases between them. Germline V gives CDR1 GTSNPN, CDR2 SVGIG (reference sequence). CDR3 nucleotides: TGTGCCTGGAATGACCGAACAGGACCTGAAGCTTTCTTT. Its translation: CAWNDRTGPEAFF.

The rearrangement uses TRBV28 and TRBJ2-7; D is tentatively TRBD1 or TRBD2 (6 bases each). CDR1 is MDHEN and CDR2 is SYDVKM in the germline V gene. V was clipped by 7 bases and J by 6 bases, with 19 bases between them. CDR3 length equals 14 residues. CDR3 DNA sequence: TGTGCCAGCATCCAGGGGACTGCCTTACGCGAGCAGTACTTC. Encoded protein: CASIQGTALREQYF.

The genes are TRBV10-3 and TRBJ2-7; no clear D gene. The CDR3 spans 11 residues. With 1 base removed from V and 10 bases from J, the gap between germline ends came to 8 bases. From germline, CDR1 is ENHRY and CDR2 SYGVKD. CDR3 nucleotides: TGTGCCATCAGTGAGTATCAGCGACAGTACTTC. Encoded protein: CAISEYQRQYF.

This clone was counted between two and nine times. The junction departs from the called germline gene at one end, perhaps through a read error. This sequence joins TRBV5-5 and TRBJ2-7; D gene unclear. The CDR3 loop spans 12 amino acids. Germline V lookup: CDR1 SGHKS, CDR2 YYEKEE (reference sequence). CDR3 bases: TGTGCCTGCAGCTTTGGCGATTACGAGCAGTACTTC. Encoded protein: CACSFGDYEQYF.

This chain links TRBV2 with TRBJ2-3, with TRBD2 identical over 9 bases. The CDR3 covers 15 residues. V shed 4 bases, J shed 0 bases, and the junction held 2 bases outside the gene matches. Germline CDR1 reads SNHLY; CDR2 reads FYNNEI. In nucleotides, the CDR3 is TGTGCCAGCAGTGTGCTAGCGGGGAGCACAGATACGCAGTATTTT. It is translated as CASSVLAGSTDTQYF. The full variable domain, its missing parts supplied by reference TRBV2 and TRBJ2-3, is EPEVTQTPSHQVTQMGQEVILRCVPISNHLYFYWYRQILGQKVEFLVSFYNNEISEKSEIFDDQFSVERPDGSNFTLKIRSTKLEDSAMYFCASSVLAGSTDTQYFGPGTRLTVL.

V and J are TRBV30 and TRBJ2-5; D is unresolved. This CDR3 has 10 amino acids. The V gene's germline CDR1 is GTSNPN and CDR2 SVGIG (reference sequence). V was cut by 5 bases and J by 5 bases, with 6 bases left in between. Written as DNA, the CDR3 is TGTGCCTGGGGGCGGGAGACCCAGTACTTC. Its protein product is CAWGRETQYF.

CDR3 loop: CASSQEPLGYTQYF. The CDR3 DNA is TGTGCCAGCAGCCAAGAGCCACTGGGCTATACGCAGTATTTT. V is TRBV14 and J is TRBJ2-3; D gene ambiguous. The CDR3 spans 14 residues. Deletions cut 0 bases from V and 7 bases from J, with 11 bases between. CDR1 is SGHDN and CDR2 is FVKESK in the germline V gene.

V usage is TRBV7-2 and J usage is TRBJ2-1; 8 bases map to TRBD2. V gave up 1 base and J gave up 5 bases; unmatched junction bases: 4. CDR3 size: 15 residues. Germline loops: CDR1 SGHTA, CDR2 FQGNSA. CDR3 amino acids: CASSLGGGWHNEQFF. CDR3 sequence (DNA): TGTGCCAGCAGCTTAGGCGGGGGGTGGCACAATGAGCAGTTCTTC.

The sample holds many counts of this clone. The CDR3 nucleotides are TGTGCCAGCAGCGAGAGGGCCGCCGTGGGAGAGACCCAGTACTTC. Amino acid sequence: CASSERAAVGETQYF. V gene TRBV9 combines with J gene TRBJ2-5, with D perhaps TRBD2 (5 bases). Trimming pared 3 bases from V and 4 bases from J, leaving 16 bases between. Germline-derived CDR1 and CDR2 are SGDLS and YYNGEE. The CDR3 covers 15 residues.

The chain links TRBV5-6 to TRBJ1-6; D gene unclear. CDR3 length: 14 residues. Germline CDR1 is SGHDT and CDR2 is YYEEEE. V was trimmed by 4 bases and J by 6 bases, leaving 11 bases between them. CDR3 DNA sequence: TGTGCCAGCAGCCCCGGACCGGCTAATTCACCCCTCCACTTT. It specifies CASSPGPANSPLHF.